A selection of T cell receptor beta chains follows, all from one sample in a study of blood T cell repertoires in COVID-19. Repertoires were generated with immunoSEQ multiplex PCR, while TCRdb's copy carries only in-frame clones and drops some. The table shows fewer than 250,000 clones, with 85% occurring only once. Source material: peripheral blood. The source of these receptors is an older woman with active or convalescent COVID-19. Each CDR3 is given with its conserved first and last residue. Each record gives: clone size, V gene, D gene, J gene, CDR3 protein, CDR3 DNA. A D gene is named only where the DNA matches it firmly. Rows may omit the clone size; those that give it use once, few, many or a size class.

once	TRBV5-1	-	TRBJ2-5	CASSLPRSQETQYF	TGCGCCAGCAGCTTGCCCCGTTCCCAAGAGACCCAGTACTTC
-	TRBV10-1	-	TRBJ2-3	CASSESGTDTQYF	TGCGCCAGCAGTGAGAGCGGCACAGATACGCAGTATTTT
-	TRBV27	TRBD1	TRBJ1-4	CASSRTGATNEKLFF	TGTGCCAGCAGTAGAACAGGGGCGACTAATGAAAAACTGTTTTTT
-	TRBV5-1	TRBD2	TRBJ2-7	CASSLTSGRGYEQYF	TGCGCCAGCAGCTTAACTAGCGGGAGGGGGTACGAGCAGTACTTC
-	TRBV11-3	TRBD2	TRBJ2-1	CASSLGLAGGPYNEQFF	TGTGCCAGCAGCTTAGGACTAGCGGGGGGGCCCTACAATGAGCAGTTCTTC
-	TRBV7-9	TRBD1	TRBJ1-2	CASSGTEGQANYGYTF	TGTGCCAGCAGCGGGACAGAGGGACAGGCTAACTATGGCTACACCTTC
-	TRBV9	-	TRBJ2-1	CASSAISSPGPYNEQFF	TGTGCCAGCAGCGCTATAAGCAGCCCAGGCCCCTACAATGAGCAGTTCTTC
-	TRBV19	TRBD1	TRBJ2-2	CASRDRVQNEELFF	TGTGCCAGTAGGGACAGGGTCCAAAATGAGGAGCTGTTTTTT
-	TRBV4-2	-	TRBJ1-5	CASSQDGGGPQPQHF	TGTGCCAGCAGCCAAGATGGGGGAGGCCCTCAGCCCCAGCATTTT
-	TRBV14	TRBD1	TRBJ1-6	CASSSNRGGSPLHF	TGTGCCAGCAGCTCGAACAGGGGTGGGTCACCCCTCCACTTT
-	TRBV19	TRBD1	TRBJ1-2	CASNVPGQGINYGYTF	TGTGCCAGTAACGTTCCGGGACAGGGGATTAACTATGGCTACACCTTC
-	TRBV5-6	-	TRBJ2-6	CASRPDRTNVLTF	TGTGCCAGCAGACCTGACAGGACCAACGTCCTGACTTTC
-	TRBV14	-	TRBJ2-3	CASSQTGGGTDTQYF	TGTGCCAGCAGCCAAACAGGAGGGGGCACAGATACGCAGTATTTT
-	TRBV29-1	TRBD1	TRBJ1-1	CSVQGYTEAFF	TGCAGCGTACAGGGGTACACTGAAGCTTTCTTT
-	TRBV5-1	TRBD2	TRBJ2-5	CASSLTSGSQTQYF	TGCGCCAGCAGCTTAACTAGCGGGTCCCAGACCCAGTACTTC
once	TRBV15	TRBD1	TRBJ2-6	CATSSDRGGANVLTF	TGTGCCACCAGCAGCGACAGGGGTGGGGCCAACGTCCTGACTTTC
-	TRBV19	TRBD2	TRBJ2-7	CASSPRGGGRSYEQYF	TGTGCCAGTAGCCCCCGGGGGGGCGGGAGATCCTACGAGCAGTACTTC
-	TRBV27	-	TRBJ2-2	CASSLWGGANTGELFF	TGTGCCAGCAGTTTATGGGGAGGCGCGAACACCGGGGAGCTGTTTTTT
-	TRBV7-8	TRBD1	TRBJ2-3	CASSIRDRGTDTQYF	TGTGCCAGCAGCATCCGGGACAGGGGGACAGATACGCAGTATTTT
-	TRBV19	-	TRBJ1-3	CASTLLPSSGNTIYF	TGTGCCAGTACTCTCCTCCCGAGCTCTGGAAACACCATATATTTT
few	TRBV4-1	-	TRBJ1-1	CASSQTGPTEAFF	TGCGCCAGCAGCCAGACAGGCCCCACTGAAGCTTTCTTT
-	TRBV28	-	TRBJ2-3	CASTSRRASTDTQYF	TGTGCCAGCACCAGTCGGAGAGCTAGCACAGATACGCAGTATTTT
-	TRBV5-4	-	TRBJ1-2	CASSLAGIRGLYGYTF	TGTGCCAGCAGCTTGGCCGGAATAAGAGGACTCTATGGCTACACCTTC
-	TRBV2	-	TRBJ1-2	CASSVRQGGYGYTF	TGTGCCAGCAGTGTTCGTCAGGGAGGCTATGGCTACACCTTC
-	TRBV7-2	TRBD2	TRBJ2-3	CASSPGSGGALDTQYF	TGTGCCAGCAGCCCCGGGAGCGGGGGGGCATTGGATACGCAGTATTTT
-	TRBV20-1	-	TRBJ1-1	CSAGGDTEAFF	TGCAGTGCGGGAGGGGACACTGAAGCTTTCTTT
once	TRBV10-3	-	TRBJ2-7	CAISSVKYEQYF	TGTGCCATCAGCAGTGTAAAATACGAGCAGTACTTC
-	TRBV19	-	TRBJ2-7	CASKGDFDEQYF	TGTGCCAGTAAGGGGGATTTCGACGAGCAGTACTTC
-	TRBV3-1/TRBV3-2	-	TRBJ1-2	CASRQNGGGGYGYTF	TGTGCCTCCCGACAAAACGGGGGGGGCGGGTATGGCTACACCTTC
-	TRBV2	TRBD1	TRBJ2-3	CASSAPGQGADTQYF	TGTGCCAGCAGTGCCCCAGGACAGGGGGCAGATACGCAGTATTTT
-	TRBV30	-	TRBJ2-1	CAWSEGDEQFF	TGTGCCTGGAGTGAAGGGGATGAGCAGTTCTTC
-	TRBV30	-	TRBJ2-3	CAWRAEGWGPDTQYF	TGTGCCTGGAGAGCCGAGGGATGGGGTCCAGATACGCAGTATTTT
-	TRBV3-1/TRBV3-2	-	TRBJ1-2	CASSQDGRAYGYTF	TGTGCCAGCAGCCAAGATGGCAGGGCATATGGCTACACCTTC
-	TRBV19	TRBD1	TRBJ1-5	CAHDREDQPQHF	TGTGCCCATGACAGGGAGGATCAGCCCCAGCATTTT
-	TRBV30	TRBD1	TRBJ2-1	CAWSPGQSYNEQFF	TGTGCCTGGAGCCCGGGACAGTCCTACAATGAGCAGTTCTTC
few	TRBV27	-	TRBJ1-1	CASSLSQTLNTEAFF	TGTGCCAGCAGTTTATCTCAGACATTGAACACTGAAGCTTTCTTT
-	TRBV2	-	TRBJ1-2	CASSDEGTNYGYTF	TGTGCCAGCAGTGATGAGGGTACCAACTATGGCTACACCTTC
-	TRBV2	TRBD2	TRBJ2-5	CASRWAWASGGRGGSEETQYF	TGTGCCAGCAGATGGGCGTGGGCTAGCGGGGGGAGAGGGGGATCTGAAGAGACCCAGTACTTC
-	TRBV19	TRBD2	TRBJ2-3	CASMRAGGSTDTQYF	TGTGCCAGTATGCGAGCGGGAGGGAGCACAGATACGCAGTATTTT
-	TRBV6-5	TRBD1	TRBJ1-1	CASRTGDYAEAFF	TGTGCCAGCAGAACAGGGGATTACGCTGAAGCTTTCTTT